This TCR beta chain was recorded in a study of blood T cell repertoires in COVID-19. Here immunoSEQ multiplex PCR was the method, and the copy in TCRdb shows in-frame clones only, minus some. The repertoire holds roughly 280,000 clones, with approximately 90% as singletons. The receptor was isolated from a woman in her 30s with acute COVID-19. The sample was PBMCs or T cells enriched from blood (not recorded which).

CDR3 sequence (DNA): TGTGCCAGCAGTGCCCGGACAGGGAGCTCCTATAATTCACCCCTCCACTTT. Protein: CASSARTGSSYNSPLHF. This chain uses TRBV27 with TRBJ1-6; 8 bases fit TRBD1. The CDR3 sequence is 17 residues long. The germline CDR1 and CDR2 sequences are MNHEY and SMNVEV (reference sequence). The V gene end was trimmed by 5 bases and the J gene end by 0 bases; junction bases not matched to a gene: 6.